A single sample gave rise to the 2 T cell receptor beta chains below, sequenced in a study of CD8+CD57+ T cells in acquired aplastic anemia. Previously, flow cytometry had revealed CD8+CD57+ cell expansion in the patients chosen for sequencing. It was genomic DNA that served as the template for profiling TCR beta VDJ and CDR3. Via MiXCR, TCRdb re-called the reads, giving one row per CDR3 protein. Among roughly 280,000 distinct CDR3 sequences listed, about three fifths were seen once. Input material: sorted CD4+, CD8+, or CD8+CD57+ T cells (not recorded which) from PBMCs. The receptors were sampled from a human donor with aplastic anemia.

CDR3 protein: CASAVSGANVLTF. The CDR3 region has the DNA TGTGCCTCTGCCGTTTCTGGGGCCAACGTCCTGACTTTC. This chain links TRBV15 with TRBJ2-6; D gene ambiguous. This CDR3 has 13 amino acids. Germline assignment: CDR1 LNHNV and CDR2 YYDKDF (reference sequence). The V and J ends lost 11 bases and 1 base respectively, with 9 bases between them. The complete variable domain, with remaining parts taken from reference TRBV15 and TRBJ2-6, reads DAMVIQNPRYQVTQFGKPVTLSCSQTLNHNVMYWYQQKSSQAPKLLFHYYDKDFNNEADTPDNFQSRRPNTSFCFLDIRSPGLGDTAMYLCASAVSGANVLTFGAGSRLTVL.

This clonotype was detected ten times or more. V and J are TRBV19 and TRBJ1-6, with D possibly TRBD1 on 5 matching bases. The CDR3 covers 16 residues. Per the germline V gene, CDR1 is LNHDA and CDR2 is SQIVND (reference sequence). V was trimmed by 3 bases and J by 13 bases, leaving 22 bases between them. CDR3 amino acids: CASSMGDRVVGVPLHF. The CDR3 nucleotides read TGTGCCAGTAGTATGGGAGACAGAGTGGTTGGGGTCCCCCTCCACTTT.